What follows describes a single T cell receptor beta chain. Its specificity is not known. This entry is derived from a study of cytomegalovirus exposure and HLA in healthy donors. CDR3 length: 19 residues. Germline CDR1 is LGHNA and CDR2 is YSLEER. The ends lost 0 bases at V and 10 bases at J; junction bases unmatched: 22. With 60 Vbeta and 13 Jbeta primers, the PCR was carried out. Per the original methods: There were around 78 million unique TCR beta chains by a later count, and approximately 10 million of them were shared. Assay: immunoSEQ multiplex PCR; the TCRdb copy retains only in-frame clones and omits some. From that table come the V and J calls and clone size; the DNA was used to work out D and trimming. The repertoire consists of roughly 120,000 clones, with around 78% occurring once and the leading ten covering roughly 2%. General observations from the study: Researchers reportedly found TCR beta sequences accurately predicted most subjects' HLA-A and HLA-B alleles. Later on, an analysis tied roughly 17,000 TCR beta sequences to HLA alleles at 0.05 false discovery rate.

This clonotype was obtained from a man between 50 and 59 years old in good health and CMV-seronegative. The source material was PBMCs. V usage is TRBV4-3 and J usage is TRBJ2-7, with 9 bases fitting TRBD1. CDR3 in amino acids: CASSQDLRSLGQGTLGQYF. As DNA, the CDR3 is TGCGCCAGCAGCCAAGATCTAAGGTCCCTGGGACAGGGAACTCTGGGACAGTACTTC.